Listed below are T cell receptor beta chains from one sample, sequenced in a study of T cells in Graves' hyperthyroidism and ophthalmopathy. Each CDR3 protein gets one entry after TCRdb re-called the multiplex PCR reads with MiXCR. The repertoire holds a few hundred thousand distinct CDR3 sequences, with roughly 13% as singletons. Sequences were obtained from blood. The source is a woman aged 18-29 years with Graves' hyperthyroidism. The CDR3 runs from the conserved cysteine through the conserved F or W. A D gene is named only where the DNA matches it firmly. Clone sizes are given selectively: once, few, many, or a class where the clone is expanded.

V gene	D gene	J gene	clone size	CDR3 protein	CDR3 DNA
TRBV6-1	NA	TRBJ2-3	many	CASSEGDGATDTQYF	TGTGCCAGCAGTGAAGGGGACGGGGCCACAGATACGCAGTATTTT
TRBV20-1	TRBD1	TRBJ1-6	NA	CSARTGVSRNSPLHF	TGCAGTGCCAGAACAGGGGTGTCGAGGAATTCACCCCTCCACTTT
TRBV30	NA	TRBJ1-1	many	CASTTPWNTEAFF	TGTGCCTCGACGACACCCTGGAACACTGAAGCTTTCTTT
TRBV6-5	NA	TRBJ2-5	many	CASSYPQGFETQYF	TGTGCCAGCAGTTACCCCCAGGGATTTGAGACCCAGTACTTC
TRBV2	NA	TRBJ1-5	NA	CASRGDFNQPQHF	TGTGCCAGCAGGGGGGATTTTAATCAGCCCCAGCATTTT
TRBV2	NA	TRBJ2-1	NA	CASLSHNEQFF	TGTGCCAGCCTGAGCCACAATGAGCAGTTCTTC
TRBV3-1	TRBD1	TRBJ1-5	many	CASSPGTGAIWPQHF	TGTGCCAGCAGCCCCGGGACAGGGGCTATATGGCCCCAGCATTTT
TRBV27	TRBD2	TRBJ2-1	many	CASRGLAGGYNEQFF	TGTGCCAGCAGAGGACTAGCGGGAGGTTACAATGAGCAGTTCTTC
TRBV5-4	TRBD1	TRBJ2-7	many	CASSSRTGGYEQYF	TGTGCCAGCAGCTCCCGGACAGGGGGCTACGAGCAGTACTTC
TRBV11-2	NA	TRBJ1-5	many	CASSLEPGRYQPQHF	TGTGCCAGCAGCTTAGAGCCGGGGCGGTACCAGCCCCAGCATTTT
TRBV7-9	NA	TRBJ1-1	many	CASSLQDDTEAFF	TGTGCCAGCAGCTTACAAGACGATACTGAAGCTTTCTTT
TRBV11-2	NA	TRBJ1-2	many	CASSSRDLRGYTF	TGTGCCAGCAGCTCCCGGGACCTTCGCGGCTACACCTTC
TRBV7-6	TRBD2	TRBJ2-3	NA	CASRPGGGTDTQYF	TGTGCCAGCAGGCCTGGGGGGGGTACAGATACGCAGTATTTT
TRBV28	TRBD1	TRBJ1-5	NA	CASSFFLGLGGAGTENQPQHF	TGTGCCAGCAGTTTTTTCCTGGGCCTTGGTGGGGCCGGGACAGAAAATCAGCCCCAGCATTTT
TRBV28	TRBD1	TRBJ1-2	many	CASNSPAPTGGYGYTF	TGTGCCAGCAACAGTCCTGCGCCGACAGGGGGCTATGGCTACACCTTC
TRBV19	NA	TRBJ1-2	NA	CASSIVEGSAGYTF	TGTGCCAGTAGTATAGTTGAGGGGTCGGCTGGCTACACCTTC
TRBV13	NA	TRBJ1-2	many	CASSSVWFRGSGYTF	TGTGCCAGCAGCTCAGTGTGGTTCAGGGGCAGTGGCTACACCTTC